One T cell receptor (beta chain) is described in this entry. Repertoires were generated with immunoSEQ multiplex PCR, while TCRdb's copy carries only in-frame clones and drops some. Found here are 90,000 to 120,000 clones, about nine tenths of them singletons; the top ten hold around 15%. Between the trimmed V and J ends, which lost 6 bases and 5 bases, there was a span of 21 bases. Germline assignment: CDR1 WSHSY and CDR2 SAAADI. The CDR3 has 16 amino acids. These data come from a study of blood T cell repertoires in COVID-19. This chain joins TRBV10-2 and TRBJ2-3, with TRBD2 as a possible D gene (6 bases). The sample taken for sequencing was peripheral blood. This receptor was identified in a man aged 45 to 65 with acute or convalescent COVID-19. In nucleotides, the CDR3 is TGCGCCAGCAGCCCCTTCCTACTCCGGGAGCAAGATACGCAGTATTTT. This codes for CASSPFLLREQDTQYF.